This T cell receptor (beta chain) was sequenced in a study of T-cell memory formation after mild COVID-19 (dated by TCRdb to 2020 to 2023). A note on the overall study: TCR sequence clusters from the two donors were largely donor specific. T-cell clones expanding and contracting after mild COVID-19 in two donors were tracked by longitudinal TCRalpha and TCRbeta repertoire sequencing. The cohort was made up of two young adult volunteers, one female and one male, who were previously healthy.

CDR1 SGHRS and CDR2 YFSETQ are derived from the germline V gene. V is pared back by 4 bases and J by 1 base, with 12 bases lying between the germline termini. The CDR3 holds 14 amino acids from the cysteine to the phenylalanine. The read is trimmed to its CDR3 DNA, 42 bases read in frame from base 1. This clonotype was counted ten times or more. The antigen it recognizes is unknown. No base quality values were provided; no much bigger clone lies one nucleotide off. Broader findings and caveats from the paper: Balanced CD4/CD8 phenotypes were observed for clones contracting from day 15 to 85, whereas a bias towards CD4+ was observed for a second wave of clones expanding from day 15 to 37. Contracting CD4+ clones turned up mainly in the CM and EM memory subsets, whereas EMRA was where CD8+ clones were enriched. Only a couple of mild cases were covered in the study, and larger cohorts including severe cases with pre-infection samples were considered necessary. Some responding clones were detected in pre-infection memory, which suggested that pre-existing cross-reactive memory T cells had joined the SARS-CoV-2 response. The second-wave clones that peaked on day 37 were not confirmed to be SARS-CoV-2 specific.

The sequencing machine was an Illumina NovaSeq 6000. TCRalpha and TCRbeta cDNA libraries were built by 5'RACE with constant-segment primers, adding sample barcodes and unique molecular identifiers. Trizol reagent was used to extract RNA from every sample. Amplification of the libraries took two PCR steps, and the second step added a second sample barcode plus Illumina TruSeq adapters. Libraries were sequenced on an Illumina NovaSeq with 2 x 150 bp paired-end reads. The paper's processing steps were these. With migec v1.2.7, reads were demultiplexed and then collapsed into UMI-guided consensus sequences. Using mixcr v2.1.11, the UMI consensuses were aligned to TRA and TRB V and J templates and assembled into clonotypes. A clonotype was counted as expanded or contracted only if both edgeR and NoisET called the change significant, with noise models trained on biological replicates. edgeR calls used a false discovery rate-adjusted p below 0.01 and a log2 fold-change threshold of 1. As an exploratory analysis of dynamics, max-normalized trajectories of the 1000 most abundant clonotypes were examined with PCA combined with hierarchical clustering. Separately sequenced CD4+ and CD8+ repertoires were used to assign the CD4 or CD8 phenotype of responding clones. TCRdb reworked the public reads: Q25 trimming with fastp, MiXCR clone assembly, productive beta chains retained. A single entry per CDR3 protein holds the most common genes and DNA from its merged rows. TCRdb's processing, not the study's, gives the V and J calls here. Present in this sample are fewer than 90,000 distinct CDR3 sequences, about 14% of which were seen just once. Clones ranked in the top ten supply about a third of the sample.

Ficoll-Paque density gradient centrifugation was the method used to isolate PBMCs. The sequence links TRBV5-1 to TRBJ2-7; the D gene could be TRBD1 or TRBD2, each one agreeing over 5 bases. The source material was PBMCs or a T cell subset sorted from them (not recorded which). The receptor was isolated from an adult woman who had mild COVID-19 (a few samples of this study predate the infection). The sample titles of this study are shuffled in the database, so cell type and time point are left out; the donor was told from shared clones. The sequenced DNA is TGCGCCAGCAGCCGAGGGGACGGGTCCTACGAGCAGTACTTC. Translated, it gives CASSRGDGSYEQYF.